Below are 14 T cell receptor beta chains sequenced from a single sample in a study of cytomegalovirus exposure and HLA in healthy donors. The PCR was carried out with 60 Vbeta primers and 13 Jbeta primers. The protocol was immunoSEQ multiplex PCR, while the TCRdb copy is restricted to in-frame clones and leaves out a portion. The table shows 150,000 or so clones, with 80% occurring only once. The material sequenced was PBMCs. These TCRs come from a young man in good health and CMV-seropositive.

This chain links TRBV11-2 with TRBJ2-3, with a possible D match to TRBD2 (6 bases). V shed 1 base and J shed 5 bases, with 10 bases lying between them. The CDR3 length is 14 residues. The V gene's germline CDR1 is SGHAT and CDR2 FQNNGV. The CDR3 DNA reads TGTGCCAGCAGCTTAGGACGGCGGGGAGATACGCAGTATTTT. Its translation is CASSLGRRGDTQYF. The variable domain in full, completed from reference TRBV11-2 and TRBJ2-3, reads EAGVAQSPRYKIIEKRQSVAFWCNPISGHATLYWYQQILGQGPKLLIQFQNNGVVDDSQLPKDRFSAERLKGVDSTLKIQPAKLEDSAVYLCASSLGRRGDTQYFGPGTRLTVL.

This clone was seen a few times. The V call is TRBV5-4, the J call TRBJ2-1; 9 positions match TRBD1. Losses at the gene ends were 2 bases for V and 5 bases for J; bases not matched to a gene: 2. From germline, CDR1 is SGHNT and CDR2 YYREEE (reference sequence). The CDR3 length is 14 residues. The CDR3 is CASSLRTGDNEQFF. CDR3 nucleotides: TGTGCCAGCAGCTTACGGACAGGGGACAATGAGCAGTTCTTC.

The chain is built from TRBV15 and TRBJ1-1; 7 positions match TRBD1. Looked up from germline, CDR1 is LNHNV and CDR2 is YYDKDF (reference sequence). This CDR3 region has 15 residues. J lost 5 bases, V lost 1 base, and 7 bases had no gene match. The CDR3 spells CATSRALTGRTEAFF. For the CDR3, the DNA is TGTGCCACCAGCAGAGCCTTGACAGGGCGAACTGAAGCTTTCTTT. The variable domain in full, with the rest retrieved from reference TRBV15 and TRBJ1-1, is DAMVIQNPRYQVTQFGKPVTLSCSQTLNHNVMYWYQQKSSQAPKLLFHYYDKDFNNEADTPDNFQSRRPNTSFCFLDIRSPGLGDTAMYLCATSRALTGRTEAFFGQGTRLTVV.

CDR3 DNA: TGTGCCAGCAGCTTAGCCTTTTCTGGGGGCTATTCACCCCTCCACTTT. This translates into CASSLAFSGGYSPLHF. The chain combines TRBV7-2 with TRBJ1-6; the D gene is possibly TRBD1 (6 bases). CDR1 is SGHTA and CDR2 is FQGNSA in the germline V gene. The CDR3 contains 16 residues. V was cut by 0 bases and J by 8 bases, with 14 bases left in between.

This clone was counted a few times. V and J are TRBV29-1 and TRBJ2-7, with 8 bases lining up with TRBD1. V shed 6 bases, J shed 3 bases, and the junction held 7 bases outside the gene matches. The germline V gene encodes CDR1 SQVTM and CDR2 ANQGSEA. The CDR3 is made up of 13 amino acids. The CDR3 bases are TGCAGCGTCTACCCTGGACAGGGCTACGAGCAGTACTTC. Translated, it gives CSVYPGQGYEQYF.

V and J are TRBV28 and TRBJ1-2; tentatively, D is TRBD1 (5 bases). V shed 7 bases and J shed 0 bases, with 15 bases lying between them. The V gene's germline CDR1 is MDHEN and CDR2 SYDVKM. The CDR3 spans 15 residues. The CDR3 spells CASIPGGEANYGYTF. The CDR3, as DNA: TGTGCCAGCATTCCGGGAGGGGAAGCTAACTATGGCTACACCTTC.

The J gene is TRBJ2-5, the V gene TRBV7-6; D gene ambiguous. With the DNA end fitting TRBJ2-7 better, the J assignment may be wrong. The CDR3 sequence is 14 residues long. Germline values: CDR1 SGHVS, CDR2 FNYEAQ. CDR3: CASSLALNSYEQYF. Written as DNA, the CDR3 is TGTGCCAGCAGCTTAGCGTTGAATTCCTACGAGCAGTACTTC.

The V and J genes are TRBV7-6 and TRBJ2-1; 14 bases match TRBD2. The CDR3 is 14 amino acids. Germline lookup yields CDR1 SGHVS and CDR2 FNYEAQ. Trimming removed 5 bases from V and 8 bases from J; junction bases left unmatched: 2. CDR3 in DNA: TGTGCCAGCAGCCAGGGACTAGCGGGAGATGAGCAGTTCTTC. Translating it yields CASSQGLAGDEQFF.

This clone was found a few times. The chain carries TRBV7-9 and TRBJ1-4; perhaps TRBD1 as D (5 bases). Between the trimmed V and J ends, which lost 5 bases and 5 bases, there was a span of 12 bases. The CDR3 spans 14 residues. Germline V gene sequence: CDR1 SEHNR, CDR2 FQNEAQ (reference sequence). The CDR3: CASSPGTYNEKLFF. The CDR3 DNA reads TGTGCCAGCAGCCCCGGGACTTACAATGAAAAACTGTTTTTT.

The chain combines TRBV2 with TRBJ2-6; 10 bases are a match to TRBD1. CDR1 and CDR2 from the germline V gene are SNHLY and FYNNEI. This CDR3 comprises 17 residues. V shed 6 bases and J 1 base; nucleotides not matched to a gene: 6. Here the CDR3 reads CASRTGQGVSGANVLTF. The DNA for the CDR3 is TGTGCCAGCAGGACCGGACAGGGGGTATCTGGGGCCAACGTCCTGACTTTC.

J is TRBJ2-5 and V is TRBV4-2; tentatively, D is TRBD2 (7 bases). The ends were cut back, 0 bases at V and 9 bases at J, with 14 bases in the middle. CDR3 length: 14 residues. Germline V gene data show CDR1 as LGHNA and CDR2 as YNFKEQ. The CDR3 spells CASSQDGAGAAQYF. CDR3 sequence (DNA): TGTGCCAGCAGCCAAGATGGGGCGGGGGCGGCCCAGTACTTC.

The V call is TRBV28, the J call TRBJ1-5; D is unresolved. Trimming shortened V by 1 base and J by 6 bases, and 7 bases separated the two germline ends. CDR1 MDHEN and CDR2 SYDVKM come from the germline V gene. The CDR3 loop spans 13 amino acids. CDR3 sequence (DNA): TGTGCCAGCAGTTTATTAACTTTTCAGCCCCAGCATTTT. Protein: CASSLLTFQPQHF. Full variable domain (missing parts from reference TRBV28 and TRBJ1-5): DVKVTQSSRYLVKRTGEKVFLECVQDMDHENMFWYRQDPGLGLRLIYFSYDVKMKEKGDIPEGYSVSREKKERFSLILESASTNQTSMYLCASSLLTFQPQHFGDGTRLSIL.

CDR3 region: CASSRLSNQPQHF. The CDR3 DNA reads as TGTGCCAGCAGCCGCCTAAGCAATCAGCCCCAGCATTTT. The chain uses TRBV28 and TRBJ1-5; D is unresolved. This CDR3 region has 13 residues. V was trimmed by 6 bases and J by 1 base, leaving 7 bases between them. From germline, CDR1 is MDHEN and CDR2 SYDVKM.

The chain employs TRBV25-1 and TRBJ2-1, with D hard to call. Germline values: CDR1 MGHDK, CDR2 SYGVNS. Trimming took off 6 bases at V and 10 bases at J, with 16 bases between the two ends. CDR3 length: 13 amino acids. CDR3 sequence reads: CASSATNPREQFF. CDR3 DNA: TGTGCCAGCAGCGCCACCAACCCCAGGGAGCAGTTCTTC.